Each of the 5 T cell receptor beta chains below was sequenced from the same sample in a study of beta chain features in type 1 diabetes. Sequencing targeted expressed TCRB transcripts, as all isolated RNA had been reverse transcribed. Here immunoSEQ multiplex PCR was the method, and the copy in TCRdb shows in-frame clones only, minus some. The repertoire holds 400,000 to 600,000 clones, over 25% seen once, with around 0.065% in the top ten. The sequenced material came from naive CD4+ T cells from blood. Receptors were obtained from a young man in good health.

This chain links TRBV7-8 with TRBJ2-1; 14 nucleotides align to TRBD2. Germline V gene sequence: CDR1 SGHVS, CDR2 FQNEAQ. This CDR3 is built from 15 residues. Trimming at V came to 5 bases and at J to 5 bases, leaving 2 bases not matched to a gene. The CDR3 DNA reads TGTGCCAGCAGCAGGACTAGCGGGAGGAACAATGAGCAGTTCTTC. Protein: CASSRTSGRNNEQFF.

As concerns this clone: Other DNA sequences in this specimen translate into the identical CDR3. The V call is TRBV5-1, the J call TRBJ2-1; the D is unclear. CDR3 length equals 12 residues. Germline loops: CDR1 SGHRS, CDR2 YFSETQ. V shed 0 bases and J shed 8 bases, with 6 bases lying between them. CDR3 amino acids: CASSLDRDEQFF. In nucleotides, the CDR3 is TGCGCCAGCAGCTTGGACCGGGATGAGCAGTTCTTC.

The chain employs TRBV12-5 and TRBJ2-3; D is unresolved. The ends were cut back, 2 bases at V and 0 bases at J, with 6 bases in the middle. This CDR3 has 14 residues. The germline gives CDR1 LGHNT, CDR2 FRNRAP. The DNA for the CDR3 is TGTGCTAGTGGTTTGATCCTAAGCACAGATACGCAGTATTTT. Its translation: CASGLILSTDTQYF. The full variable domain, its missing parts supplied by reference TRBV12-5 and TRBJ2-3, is DARVTQTPRHKVTEMGQEVTMRCQPILGHNTVFWYRQTMMQGLELLAYFRNRAPLDDSGMPKDRFSAEMPDATLATLKIQPSEPRDSAVYFCASGLILSTDTQYFGPGTRLTVL.

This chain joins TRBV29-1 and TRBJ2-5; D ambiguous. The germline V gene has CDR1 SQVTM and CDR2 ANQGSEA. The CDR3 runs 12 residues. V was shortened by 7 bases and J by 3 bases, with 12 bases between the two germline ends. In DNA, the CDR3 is TGCAGCGCTGGGCTTAGGGAAGAGACCCAGTACTTC. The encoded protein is CSAGLREETQYF.

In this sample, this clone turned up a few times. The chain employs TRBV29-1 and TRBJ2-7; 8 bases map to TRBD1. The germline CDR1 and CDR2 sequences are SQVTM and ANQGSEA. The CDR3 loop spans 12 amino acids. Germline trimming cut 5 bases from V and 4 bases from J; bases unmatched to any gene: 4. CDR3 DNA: TGCAGCGTTTGGGACAGGTCATACGAGCAGTACTTC. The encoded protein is CSVWDRSYEQYF.